The 25 T cell receptor beta chains below come from one sample, sequenced in a study of blood T cell repertoires in COVID-19. Sequencing used immunoSEQ multiplex PCR; TCRdb keeps in-frame clones, though not all of them. The sample lists roughly 280,000 clones, around 86% occurring once. Input material: peripheral blood. These receptor sequences come from a man aged 45 to 65 with acute or convalescent COVID-19.

The chain couples TRBV11-3 to TRBJ2-2, with D possibly being TRBD2 (7 bases). The CDR3 runs to 17 residues. With 5 bases removed from V and 2 bases from J, the gap between germline ends came to 18 bases. Germline V lookup: CDR1 SGHNT, CDR2 YENEEA. CDR3 sequence (DNA): TGTGCCAGCAGCCCCGCGCGGGGGCAGGTTAACACCGGGGAGCTGTTTTTT. Protein sequence: CASSPARGQVNTGELFF.

The chain joins TRBV7-9 to TRBJ2-7, with TRBD2 identical over 11 bases. Germline V gene sequence: CDR1 SEHNR, CDR2 FQNEAQ (reference sequence). This CDR3 has 15 amino acids. J lost 7 bases, V lost 5 bases, and 10 bases had no gene match. The CDR3 loop reads CASSIIAGGPGEQYF. The CDR3 DNA is TGTGCCAGCAGCATCATAGCGGGGGGGCCGGGTGAGCAGTACTTC.

This clone was seen only a few times. The chain links TRBV5-1 to TRBJ2-3, with D tentatively TRBD1 (6 bases). The CDR3 covers 13 residues. V lost 9 bases, J lost 2 bases, and 13 bases lay in between. The germline gives CDR1 SGHRS, CDR2 YFSETQ. CDR3 region: CATSQGYTDTQYF. The DNA for the CDR3 is TGCGCCACAAGTCAGGGGTACACAGATACGCAGTATTTT.

V and J are TRBV12-5 and TRBJ1-2, with 9 bases aligning to TRBD1. Looked up from germline, CDR1 is LGHNT and CDR2 is FRNRAP. Trimming at V came to 6 bases and at J to 5 bases, leaving 10 bases not matched to a gene. The CDR3 covers 15 residues. Written as DNA, the CDR3 is TGTGCTAGTGGGGCCCGACAGGGGGTCGGATATGGCTACACCTTC. Translating it yields CASGARQGVGYGYTF.

The V and J genes are TRBV6-5 and TRBJ2-7; D remains ambiguous. The V gene's germline CDR1 is MNHEY and CDR2 SVGAGI. This CDR3 region has 12 residues. V lost 6 bases, J lost 5 bases, and 11 bases lay in between. CDR3 DNA: TGTGCCAGCAGGAATGAGGTACACGAGCAGTACTTC. It is translated as CASRNEVHEQYF.

A single count supports this clone. The chain uses TRBV9 and TRBJ1-1; D remains unclear. Germline V gives CDR1 SGDLS, CDR2 YYNGEE. This CDR3 comprises 13 residues. V was shortened by 4 bases and J by 4 bases, with 11 bases between the two germline ends. The CDR3 nucleotides read TGTGCCAGCAGCAATCACCCCAGCACTGAAGCTTTCTTT. Translation: CASSNHPSTEAFF.

The rearrangement uses TRBV19 and TRBJ1-2, with 8 bases aligning to TRBD1. This CDR3 is built from 18 residues. With 3 bases clipped from V and 4 bases from J, the junction kept 16 bases outside the gene matches. CDR1 and CDR2 from the germline V gene are LNHDA and SQIVND (reference sequence). The DNA for the CDR3 is TGTGCCAGTAGTATGGGGCAGACAGGGGTCGAGTCGTCCTATGGCTACACCTTC. Protein sequence: CASSMGQTGVESSYGYTF. The whole variable domain, remainder taken from reference TRBV19 and TRBJ1-2, is DGGITQSPKYLFRKEGQNVTLSCEQNLNHDAMYWYRQDPGQGLRLIYYSQIVNDFQKGDIAEGYSVSREKKESFPLTVTSAQKNPTAFYLCASSMGQTGVESSYGYTFGSGTRLTVV.

The chain carries TRBV29-1 and TRBJ1-3; 7 bases map to TRBD1. The CDR3 runs 12 residues. After removal of 6 bases from V and 3 bases from J, the junction contained 2 bases not matched to a gene. Germline V CDR1 and CDR2: SQVTM, ANQGSEA. CDR3 sequence: CSVRDSGNTIYF. The CDR3 DNA follows: TGCAGCGTACGGGACAGTGGAAACACCATATATTTT.

As for this clone: The sample contains more than one DNA sequence encoding this CDR3. The rearrangement links TRBV9 to TRBJ2-7, with 12 bases that match TRBD1. This CDR3 is 16 amino acids long. Germline CDR1 and CDR2: SGDLS and YYNGEE. The V gene end was trimmed by 3 bases and the J gene end by 7 bases; junction bases not matched to a gene: 11. CDR3 in DNA: TGTGCCAGCAGCGCGGACCCGGGACAGGGGGCGCGGGAGCAGTACTTC. Its protein is CASSADPGQGAREQYF.

This chain uses TRBV18 with TRBJ1-2; TRBD1 aligns across 12 bases. The germline CDR1 and CDR2 sequences are KGHSH and LQKENI. The trim removed 5 bases at V and 10 bases at J, leaving 5 bases unmatched. CDR3 length equals 13 residues. The CDR3: CASSSRDRGHYTF. In nucleotides, the CDR3 is TGTGCCAGCTCATCACGGGACAGGGGGCACTACACCTTC.

This rearrangement joins TRBV6-1 to TRBJ2-5; TRBD2 agrees at 11 bases. This CDR3 contains 18 residues. Germline V CDR1 and CDR2: MNHNS, SASEGT. V was pared by 1 base and J by 0 bases, with 7 bases of the junction left unmatched. CDR3 bases: TGTGCCAGCAGTGAAGGGATTTCTAGCGGGGGGTACCAAGAGACCCAGTACTTC. Translation gives CASSEGISSGGYQETQYF.

This chain links TRBV5-1 with TRBJ1-3; D uncertain. The germline gives CDR1 SGHRS, CDR2 YFSETQ. The CDR3 runs 15 residues. Trimming removed 0 bases at V and 0 bases at J, with 7 bases between. The CDR3 DNA is TGCGCCAGCAGCTTGGACGGGGTCTCTGGAAACACCATATATTTT. Translation gives CASSLDGVSGNTIYF.

The J gene is TRBJ1-4, the V gene TRBV12-3 or TRBV12-4; TRBD1 matches 7 bases. The ends lost 6 bases at V and 3 bases at J; junction bases unmatched: 1. This CDR3 is built from 13 residues. In DNA, the CDR3 is TGTGCCAGCAGAACAGGGGCTAATGAAAAACTGTTTTTT. Its protein is CASRTGANEKLFF.

The CDR3 DNA reads TGTGCCAGCAGCCAGACAGGACGTTCACCCCTCCACTTT. It specifies CASSQTGRSPLHF. This rearrangement joins TRBV12-3 or TRBV12-4 to TRBJ1-6, with D possibly being TRBD1 (6 bases). The CDR3 consists of 13 residues. Trimming left V 6 bases short and J 9 bases short, with 12 bases between.

The chain employs TRBV2 and TRBJ1-4; D is perhaps TRBD1 (6 bases). V gave up 7 bases and J gave up 7 bases, with 10 bases separating them. The germline CDR1 and CDR2 sequences are SNHLY and FYNNEI. The length of the CDR3 is 12 residues. DNA of the CDR3: TGTGCCAGCACACAGGGTCCTGAAAAACTGTTTTTT. Translating it yields CASTQGPEKLFF.

The V gene is TRBV5-4, the J gene TRBJ2-1; D uncertain. Germline CDR1 SGHNT, CDR2 YYREEE (reference sequence). The CDR3 is 15 residues long. The V end was cut by 1 base, the J end by 7 bases, with 15 bases between. For the CDR3, the DNA is TGTGCCAGCAGCTTGTACAGCCGGAATCCGAATGAGCAGTTCTTC. It codes for CASSLYSRNPNEQFF.

The rearrangement joins TRBV5-8 to TRBJ2-5; 13 bases fit TRBD2. Trimming took 4 bases from V and 13 from J; bases not matched to a gene: 7. Looked up from germline, CDR1 is SGHTS and CDR2 is YDEGEE. The CDR3 extends over 13 amino acids. CDR3 in amino acids: CASSLRLAGGRYF. CDR3 coding DNA: TGTGCCAGCAGCCTCCGACTAGCGGGGGGCCGGTACTTC.

This clone appeared a few times. The DNA is left out, because the CDR3 cannot be placed on it with certainty; the CDR3 is given as TCRdb lists it. The chain joins TRBV12-1 to TRBJ2-7; the D call TRBD2 from the table was never checked on the DNA. TRBV12-1 is noted as a pseudogene. The CDR3 numbers 14 amino acids, ends counted. Here the CDR3 reads CASSFAGGNYEQYF.

This clone was counted once. The CDR3 is CAGDTGSKYGYTF. The DNA of the CDR3 is TGTGCCGGGGACACGGGATCGAAGTATGGCTACACCTTC. The V call is TRBV7-9, the J call TRBJ1-2; weak D call: TRBD1 (6 bases). The germline V gene has CDR1 SEHNR and CDR2 FQNEAQ (reference sequence). The ends were cut back, 11 bases at V and 5 bases at J, with 18 bases in the middle. The CDR3 extends over 13 amino acids.

The chain carries TRBV13 and TRBJ2-3; 8 bases map to TRBD2. This CDR3 region has 14 residues. The germline CDR1 and CDR2 sequences are PRHDT and FYEKMQ (reference sequence). V trimming: 4 bases; J trimming: 5 bases; junction bases outside the gene matches: 5. The CDR3 region has the DNA TGTGCCAGCAGCTCGGGGGGGCCGAAAGATACGCAGTATTTT. It is translated as CASSSGGPKDTQYF.

This clone was seen more than once but under ten times. V usage is TRBV13 and J usage is TRBJ1-2; no clear D gene. CDR3 size: 15 residues. Germline V gene sequence: CDR1 PRHDT, CDR2 FYEKMQ (reference sequence). Deletions cut 0 bases from V and 0 bases from J, with 8 bases between. The CDR3 loop is CASSLGGLTNYGYTF. The CDR3 coding sequence is TGTGCCAGCAGCTTAGGTGGGCTCACTAACTATGGCTACACCTTC.

J is TRBJ2-3 and V is TRBV6-5; D may be TRBD2 (6 bases). Trimming left V 6 bases short and J 0 bases short, with 13 bases between. Germline assignment: CDR1 MNHEY and CDR2 SVGAGI. The CDR3 is 15 amino acids. The CDR3 region is CASSGVAESTDTQYF. The CDR3 nucleotides read TGTGCCAGCAGCGGGGTAGCGGAGAGCACAGATACGCAGTATTTT.

The J gene is TRBJ2-3, the V gene TRBV5-1; maybe TRBD2 (6 bases). CDR1 is SGHRS, CDR2 YFSETQ, per germline. The V end lost 0 bases, the J end lost 2 bases, and 13 bases lay between the germline ends. There are 16 residues in the CDR3. CDR3 DNA: TGCGCCAGCAGCTTGGCCGGGAGACATATCACAGATACGCAGTATTTT. Encoded protein: CASSLAGRHITDTQYF.

CDR3 DNA sequence: TGTGCCAGCGTCACCTTAGCGGGGAACCAAAACATTCAGTACTTC. Translated, it gives CASVTLAGNQNIQYF. The chain joins TRBV5-8 to TRBJ2-4, with 8 bases aligning to TRBD2. Losses at the gene ends were 7 bases for V and 5 bases for J; bases not matched to a gene: 11. Germline V gives CDR1 SGHTS, CDR2 YDEGEE. The CDR3 runs 15 residues.

The chain joins TRBV11-2 to TRBJ2-5; 9 nucleotides align to TRBD1. The V segment lost 6 bases and the J segment 9 bases; nucleotides outside the gene matches: 11. The CDR3 is made up of 14 amino acids. Germline CDR1 reads SGHAT; CDR2 reads FQNNGV. This CDR3 is CASSSGTGRVAQYF. The CDR3 DNA sequence: TGTGCCAGCAGTTCTGGGACAGGGCGAGTGGCCCAGTACTTC.